This entry lists 20 T cell receptor beta chains sequenced from one sample in a study of CD8+ T cells in alopecia areata. The authors extracted RNA and reverse transcribed it into cDNA as the sequencing template. Assay: immunoSEQ multiplex PCR; the TCRdb copy retains only in-frame clones and omits some. Of roughly 200,000 clones listed, roughly 59% are singletons. This sample comprised CD4+ T cells sorted from blood, obtained at week 0. The receptors stem from a human donor with alopecia areata.

This clone was detected once. The gene calls are TRBV5-1 and TRBJ2-7, with D tentatively TRBD1 (6 bases). This CDR3 has 15 amino acids. The germline V and J ends were trimmed by 0 bases and 3 bases, with 13 bases remaining between them. Germline lookup yields CDR1 SGHRS and CDR2 YFSETQ. CDR3 nucleotides: TGCGCCAGCAGCTTGGCCATACAGGGAGACTACGAGCAGTACTTC. This sequence encodes CASSLAIQGDYEQYF.

The chain is built from TRBV29-1 and TRBJ2-7; no clear D. Per the germline V gene, CDR1 is SQVTM and CDR2 is ANQGSEA. The CDR3 covers 11 residues. V lost 4 bases and J 6 bases, leaving 10 bases between the germline ends. In DNA form, the CDR3 reads TGCAGCGTTGGGTGGGCTGGCGAGCAGTACTTC. Protein sequence: CSVGWAGEQYF.

The CDR3 nucleotides are TGTGCCAGCAGCCCCCAAGGCAGGGTAGGCGAGCAGTACTTC. Translation gives CASSPQGRVGEQYF. V gene TRBV7-8 combines with J gene TRBJ2-7; tentative D call: TRBD1 (5 bases). The ends were cut back, 5 bases at V and 6 bases at J, with 17 bases in the middle. In germline, CDR1 is SGHVS, CDR2 FQNEAQ. This CDR3 is 14 amino acids long.

The rearrangement uses TRBV13 and TRBJ1-5, with D uncertain. V gave up 0 bases and J gave up 3 bases, with 9 bases separating them. The CDR3 loop spans 15 amino acids. The germline V gene encodes CDR1 PRHDT and CDR2 FYEKMQ (reference sequence). In DNA, the CDR3 is TGTGCCAGCAGCTTAGGCCAACAGCCCAATCAGCCCCAGCATTTT. It encodes CASSLGQQPNQPQHF.

J is TRBJ2-7 and V is TRBV27; perhaps TRBD1 as D (5 bases). The CDR3 has 15 residues. Looked up from germline, CDR1 is MNHEY and CDR2 is SMNVEV (reference sequence). Trimming took off 2 bases at V and 4 bases at J, with 15 bases between the two ends. The CDR3 DNA sequence: TGTGCCAGCAGTTTACGGTCAGGGTCTGAGTACGAGCAGTACTTC. This encodes CASSLRSGSEYEQYF.

This clone has just a few counts. The J gene is TRBJ2-2, the V gene TRBV7-9; TRBD1 matches at 10 bases. V was clipped by 11 bases and J by 5 bases; unmatched bases: 8. The CDR3 length is 14 residues. Looked up from germline, CDR1 is SEHNR and CDR2 is FQNEAQ (reference sequence). CDR3 residues: CASGGTGVTGELFF. CDR3 in DNA: TGTGCCTCCGGAGGGACAGGGGTGACCGGGGAGCTGTTTTTT.

The chain couples TRBV5-6 to TRBJ1-2; no clear D gene. Germline loops: CDR1 SGHDT, CDR2 YYEEEE. V was trimmed by 1 base and J by 4 bases, leaving 8 bases between them. This CDR3 comprises 13 residues. Here the CDR3 DNA reads TGTGCCAGCAGCTTGACGGGTTCCTATGGCTACACCTTC. The encoded protein is CASSLTGSYGYTF.

The chain employs TRBV7-2 and TRBJ2-7; the D gene is possibly TRBD1 (5 bases). V dropped 3 bases and J dropped 4 bases, with 7 bases sitting between them. Germline CDR1 and CDR2: SGHTA and FQGNSA. This CDR3 is 12 amino acids long. CDR3 sequence (DNA): TGTGCCAGCAGCTTCAGGGCTTACGAGCAGTACTTC. Translation: CASSFRAYEQYF.

The V and J genes are TRBV7-6 and TRBJ1-6, with TRBD1 matching 7 bases. The CDR3 totals 13 residues. Germline CDR1 is SGHVS and CDR2 is FNYEAQ. V lost 1 base and J lost 11; bases outside the gene matches: 2. The CDR3: CASSLEQGAPLHF. CDR3 coding DNA: TGTGCCAGCAGCTTAGAGCAGGGGGCACCCCTCCACTTT.

This clone was found a few times. The genes are TRBV19 and TRBJ2-2; D ambiguous. Germline-derived CDR1 and CDR2 are LNHDA and SQIVND (reference sequence). The CDR3 covers 13 residues. Trimming pared 9 bases from V and 3 bases from J, leaving 11 bases between. DNA for the CDR3: TGTGCCAGCGCCGAATGGGACACCGGGGAGCTGTTTTTT. Translation: CASAEWDTGELFF.

The V and J genes are TRBV5-6 and TRBJ1-2, with TRBD1 matching 8 bases. Germline V lookup: CDR1 SGHDT, CDR2 YYEEEE. V lost 2 bases and J lost 3; bases outside the gene matches: 6. There are 15 residues in the CDR3. For the CDR3, the DNA is TGTGCCAGCAGCTTTACCGGGACAGGACACTATGGCTACACCTTC. It translates to CASSFTGTGHYGYTF.

This clone appeared once. This rearrangement joins TRBV14 to TRBJ2-5; the D is unclear. Trimming took off 0 bases at V and 5 bases at J, with 7 bases between the two ends. Germline-derived CDR1 and CDR2 are SGHDN and FVKESK. The CDR3 sequence is 13 residues long. DNA of the CDR3: TGTGCCAGCAGCCAAGATCGCAGGGAGACCCAGTACTTC. Protein sequence: CASSQDRRETQYF.

J is TRBJ2-5 and V is TRBV25-1; D uncertain. Per germline, CDR1 MGHDK and CDR2 SYGVNS. Trimming took off 3 bases at V and 5 bases at J, with 13 bases between the two ends. CDR3 length: 14 amino acids. The chain's CDR3 is CASSESLLRETQYF. The CDR3 DNA reads as TGTGCCAGCAGTGAGTCCCTCCTGCGGGAGACCCAGTACTTC.

The rearrangement joins TRBV9 to TRBJ2-2; D is ambiguous. Per the germline V gene, CDR1 is SGDLS and CDR2 is YYNGEE. The V end was cut by 3 bases, the J end by 3 bases, with 6 bases between. This CDR3 has 13 residues. CDR3 sequence: CASSAGYTGELFF. The CDR3 nucleotides are TGTGCCAGCAGCGCCGGGTACACCGGGGAGCTGTTTTTT.

This rearrangement joins TRBV19 to TRBJ2-4; maybe TRBD1 (6 bases). This CDR3 spans 15 amino acids. CDR1 is LNHDA, CDR2 SQIVND, per germline (reference sequence). V shed 3 bases and J shed 6 bases, with 15 bases lying between them. CDR3 loop: CASSIGLRQANIQYF. CDR3 nucleotides: TGTGCCAGTAGTATTGGATTGCGACAGGCAAACATTCAGTACTTC.

This rearrangement joins TRBV28 to TRBJ2-7; 8 bases align to TRBD2. This CDR3 region has 13 residues. Trimming removed 5 bases from V and 9 bases from J; junction bases left unmatched: 9. Germline V lookup: CDR1 MDHEN, CDR2 SYDVKM. The CDR3 DNA follows: TGTGCCAGCAGTACACTCGGGACTAGTCTGCAGTACTTC. Its protein is CASSTLGTSLQYF.

The V call is TRBV25-1, the J call TRBJ2-2; tentatively, D is TRBD1 (7 bases). Germline-derived CDR1 and CDR2 are MGHDK and SYGVNS. V was shortened by 0 bases and J by 5 bases, with 13 bases between the two germline ends. The CDR3 has 16 amino acids. CDR3 sequence reads: CASSEYRGDRTGELFF. The CDR3 coding sequence is TGTGCCAGCAGTGAATATCGCGGGGACAGAACCGGGGAGCTGTTTTTT.

The V gene is TRBV7-2, the J gene TRBJ1-5; 7 positions agree with TRBD1. This CDR3 is 15 amino acids long. V shed 3 bases and J 0 bases; nucleotides not matched to a gene: 2. Per germline, CDR1 SGHTA and CDR2 FQGNSA. The CDR3 DNA sequence: TGTGCCAGCAGCTTGGGACAGTATAGCAATCAGCCCCAGCATTTT. Amino acids: CASSLGQYSNQPQHF. The variable domain in full, with the rest retrieved from reference TRBV7-2 and TRBJ1-5, is GAGVSQSPSNKVTEKGKDVELRCDPISGHTALYWYRQSLGQGLEFLIYFQGNSAPDKSGLPSDRFSAERTGGSVSTLTIQRTQQEDSAVYLCASSLGQYSNQPQHFGDGTRLSIL.

This clone was detected only a few times. V and J are TRBV29-1 and TRBJ1-1, with 9 bases aligning to TRBD1. Germline V gene lookup returns CDR1 SQVTM and CDR2 ANQGSEA. V lost 4 bases and J lost 1; bases outside the gene matches: 4. This CDR3 comprises 14 residues. CDR3 in amino acids: CSVVSDRGNTEAFF. The CDR3 DNA sequence: TGCAGCGTTGTGTCGGACAGGGGGAACACTGAAGCTTTCTTT.

In this sample, this clone turned up a few times. CDR3 loop: CASSFNQGDYGYTF. In DNA form, the CDR3 reads TGTGCCAGCAGCTTTAATCAGGGGGACTATGGCTACACCTTC. This chain joins TRBV7-2 and TRBJ1-2, with TRBD1 identical over 7 bases. Per the germline V gene, CDR1 is SGHTA and CDR2 is FQGNSA. The CDR3 is 14 amino acids. V lost 3 bases to trimming and J lost 3 bases; unmatched junction nucleotides: 4.